Below, 4 T cell receptor beta chains from the same sample are listed, as sequenced in a study of T cell responses to AZD1222 COVID-19 vaccine (dated by TCRdb to about 2021). Receptors were amplified or captured by the immunoSEQ multiplex PCR assay. Here the immuneACCESS table is served through TCRdb, limited to in-frame sequences with V and J called. Missing clones are a known gap in these copies; in checked studies unresolved V genes cover under half, and the rest lacks a known reason. Within this sample are over 150,000 clones, with 85% to 95% of them counted one time only. Around 1.6% of the sample goes to the ten largest clones. Taken with the paper, the label for time point translates to: about 28 days (+/-7) after the second vaccine dose. Sequencing used peripheral blood, obtained 28 days after the second AZD1222 dose. The receptors shown here come from an adult who received the AZD1222 COVID-19 vaccine.

This chain joins TRBV9 and TRBJ1-6, with 8 positions matching TRBD1. Germline V CDR1 and CDR2: SGDLS, YYNGEE. The CDR3 is 15 residues long. The V segment lost 4 bases and the J segment 8 bases; nucleotides outside the gene matches: 8. CDR3 sequence (DNA): TGTGCCAGCAGCCCCGGACAGGGAGGCGATTCACCCCTCCACTTT. Translated: CASSPGQGGDSPLHF.

This clone turned up a few times. V is TRBV5-8 and J is TRBJ2-3; 11 nucleotides agree with TRBD1. Germline trimming cut 4 bases from V and 2 bases from J; bases unmatched to any gene: 3. The CDR3 contains 15 residues. From germline, CDR1 is SGHTS and CDR2 YDEGEE. The CDR3 sequence is CASSQGQGDTDTQYF. The CDR3, as DNA: TGTGCCAGCAGCCAGGGACAGGGGGACACAGATACGCAGTATTTT.

This chain joins TRBV2 and TRBJ2-1; 11 bases fit TRBD2. Losses at the gene ends were 8 bases for V and 6 bases for J; bases not matched to a gene: 6. The V gene's germline CDR1 is SNHLY and CDR2 FYNNEI. This CDR3 contains 14 residues. CDR3 residues: CASLGLAGGNEQFF. The CDR3 region has the DNA TGTGCCAGCTTGGGCCTAGCGGGAGGCAATGAGCAGTTCTTC.

The chain carries TRBV18 and TRBJ1-1; D unclear. Deletions cut 2 bases from V and 1 base from J, with 11 bases between. The CDR3 contains 15 residues. The germline CDR1 and CDR2 sequences are KGHSH and LQKENI. The CDR3 sequence: CASSPLSNTNTEAFF. The CDR3 region has the DNA TGTGCCAGCTCACCATTGTCAAATACGAACACTGAAGCTTTCTTT.